Listed below are T cell receptor beta chains from one sample, sequenced in a study of control samples from healthy donors and cancer patients. Measured with immunoSEQ multiplex PCR; TCRdb has only the in-frame clones, and not every one. This table holds some 180,000 clones. The sequenced material came from blood. These receptors were obtained from a woman under 40 in good health. CDR3s include the opening cysteine and the closing phenylalanine or tryptophan. D genes are given only for firm matches.

D gene: NA; J gene: TRBJ1-2; V gene: TRBV28; CDR3 DNA: TGTGCCAGCCACTCTAGGGCTGATGGCTACACCTTC; CDR3 protein: CASHSRADGYTF
D gene: NA; J gene: TRBJ1-1; V gene: TRBV30; CDR3 DNA: TGTGCCTGGAGGAGGACAGCGAACACTGAAGCTTTCTTT; CDR3 protein: CAWRRTANTEAFF
D gene: NA; J gene: TRBJ1-2; V gene: TRBV30; CDR3 DNA: TGTGCCTGGAGTGTAACAGGCAATCCGAGCACCTTC; CDR3 protein: CAWSVTGNPSTF
D gene: TRBD2; J gene: TRBJ2-1; V gene: TRBV6-5; CDR3 DNA: TGTGCCAGCAGTATGAGCGGGGGGGCTTTTTATGAGCAGTTCTTC; CDR3 protein: CASSMSGGAFYEQFF
D gene: TRBD2; J gene: TRBJ2-3; V gene: TRBV28; CDR3 DNA: TGTGCCAGCGTCCCGGGACTAGCGGGGGCCTCAGATACGCAGTATTTT; CDR3 protein: CASVPGLAGASDTQYF
D gene: NA; J gene: TRBJ2-1; V gene: TRBV7-3; CDR3 DNA: TGTGCCAGCAGCTCGGGACTTCTTTGGGGCGAGGAGCAGTTCTTC; CDR3 protein: CASSSGLLWGEEQFF
D gene: NA; J gene: TRBJ1-1; V gene: TRBV7-9; CDR3 DNA: TGTGCCAGCAGCTTTTTGGGCAGGGGCTCAAACACTGAAGCTTTCTTT; CDR3 protein: CASSFLGRGSNTEAFF
D gene: TRBD1; J gene: TRBJ1-2; V gene: TRBV18; CDR3 DNA: TGTGCCAGCTCACCATCACAGGGGGCGCGAAACTATGGCTACACCTTC; CDR3 protein: CASSPSQGARNYGYTF
D gene: NA; J gene: TRBJ1-3; V gene: TRBV28; CDR3 DNA: TGTGCCAGCACCTCGGCATTTCCCTCTGGAAACACCATATATTTT; CDR3 protein: CASTSAFPSGNTIYF
D gene: TRBD1; J gene: TRBJ2-4; V gene: TRBV2; CDR3 DNA: TGTGCCAGCAGTGAGCATCCGGGACAGTCATCAATTCAGTACTTC; CDR3 protein: CASSEHPGQSSIQYF
D gene: NA; J gene: TRBJ2-7; V gene: TRBV7-2; CDR3 DNA: TGTGCCAGCACCCCCGCGACATTTTTTTACGAGCAGTACTTC; CDR3 protein: CASTPATFFYEQYF
D gene: TRBD1; J gene: TRBJ1-4; V gene: TRBV30; CDR3 DNA: TGTGCCTGGAGTGCCGGGACAGGGTATGAAAAACTGTTTTTT; CDR3 protein: CAWSAGTGYEKLFF
D gene: NA; J gene: TRBJ1-3; V gene: TRBV2; CDR3 DNA: TGTGCCAGCAGGCTGGACGGAAACACCATATATTTT; CDR3 protein: CASRLDGNTIYF
D gene: NA; J gene: TRBJ2-7; V gene: TRBV4-1; CDR3 DNA: TGCGCCAGCAGAAACGCAGGTACCTACGAGCAGTACTTC; CDR3 protein: CASRNAGTYEQYF
D gene: NA; J gene: TRBJ1-3; V gene: TRBV7-9; CDR3 DNA: TGTGCCAGCAGGAACACCGGAAACACCATATATTTT; CDR3 protein: CASRNTGNTIYF
D gene: NA; J gene: TRBJ1-4; V gene: TRBV10-3; CDR3 DNA: TGTGCCATCAGTGGGGGCGGGGGCGGCGATGAAAAACTGTTTTTT; CDR3 protein: CAISGGGGGDEKLFF
D gene: NA; J gene: TRBJ1-1; V gene: TRBV29-1; CDR3 DNA: TGCAGCGTTGAGGGGTCAGGGACTGAAGCTTTCTTT; CDR3 protein: CSVEGSGTEAFF
D gene: NA; J gene: TRBJ2-3; V gene: TRBV3-1/TRBV3-2; CDR3 DNA: TGTGCCAGCAAAGGCGGGGGCACAGATACGCAGTATTTT; CDR3 protein: CASKGGGTDTQYF
D gene: NA; J gene: TRBJ1-6; V gene: TRBV2; CDR3 DNA: TGTGCCAGCAGTGAAGTAGGGAGCAGCTCCTATAATTCACCCCTCCACTTT; CDR3 protein: CASSEVGSSSYNSPLHF
D gene: NA; J gene: TRBJ1-1; V gene: TRBV1; CDR3 DNA: TGCACCAGCAGCCAAGCAATGACAGGGGCCACTGAAGCTTTCTTT; CDR3 protein: CTSSQAMTGATEAFF
D gene: NA; J gene: TRBJ2-3; V gene: TRBV7-9; CDR3 DNA: TGTGCCAGCAGCTTCTCAGGGACAGATACGCAGTATTTT; CDR3 protein: CASSFSGTDTQYF
D gene: TRBD2; J gene: TRBJ2-3; V gene: TRBV9; CDR3 DNA: TGTGCCAGCAGCGCTGGAGCTAGCGGGGCAATCACAGATACGCAGTATTTT; CDR3 protein: CASSAGASGAITDTQYF
D gene: NA; J gene: TRBJ1-5; V gene: TRBV10-3; CDR3 DNA: TGTGCCATCAGTGATCTGGGTGAAGGGCCCCAGCATTTT; CDR3 protein: CAISDLGEGPQHF
D gene: NA; J gene: TRBJ2-1; V gene: TRBV19; CDR3 DNA: TGTGCCAGTAGTATTGGGGCGAGCTCCTACAATGAGCAGTTCTTC; CDR3 protein: CASSIGASSYNEQFF
D gene: NA; J gene: TRBJ2-7; V gene: TRBV5-4; CDR3 DNA: TGTGCCAGCAGCTTTCAGGGGGGCACCTACGAGCAGTACTTC; CDR3 protein: CASSFQGGTYEQYF
D gene: NA; J gene: TRBJ2-1; V gene: TRBV2; CDR3 DNA: TGTGCCAGCAGTGAATTGAGGGGGGGAAACAATGAGCAGTTCTTC; CDR3 protein: CASSELRGGNNEQFF
D gene: NA; J gene: TRBJ1-2; V gene: TRBV5-1; CDR3 DNA: TGCGCCAGCAGAGTTGGGATTAACTATGGCTACACCTTC; CDR3 protein: CASRVGINYGYTF
D gene: TRBD1; J gene: TRBJ1-6; V gene: TRBV3-1/TRBV3-2; CDR3 DNA: TGTGCCAGCAGCCGGGGACAGGGGGATTCACCCCTCCACTTT; CDR3 protein: CASSRGQGDSPLHF
D gene: NA; J gene: TRBJ1-4; V gene: TRBV5-4; CDR3 DNA: TGTGCCAGCAGCTCACAGGGTTGGGCTAATGAAAAACTGTTTTTT; CDR3 protein: CASSSQGWANEKLFF
D gene: NA; J gene: TRBJ2-7; V gene: TRBV20-1; CDR3 DNA: TGCAGTGCTAGTATTGTGGCCGACTACGAGCAGTACTTC; CDR3 protein: CSASIVADYEQYF
D gene: NA; J gene: TRBJ2-5; V gene: TRBV2; CDR3 DNA: TGTGCCAGCAGTGCGGGGGGCAGAAGTAGGGAGACCCAGTACTTC; CDR3 protein: CASSAGGRSRETQYF
D gene: TRBD1; J gene: TRBJ1-5; V gene: TRBV3-1/TRBV3-2; CDR3 DNA: TGTGCCAGCAGCCAGGGAGGGGGCGGGAATCAGCCCCAGCATTTT; CDR3 protein: CASSQGGGGNQPQHF
D gene: NA; J gene: TRBJ1-2; V gene: TRBV6-5; CDR3 DNA: TGTGCCAGCACCCGGCAGAGGACTAACTATGGCTACACCTTC; CDR3 protein: CASTRQRTNYGYTF
D gene: NA; J gene: TRBJ1-3; V gene: TRBV3-1/TRBV3-2; CDR3 DNA: TGTGCCAGCAGCCAAGTCCATCTGGGAAACACCATATATTTT; CDR3 protein: CASSQVHLGNTIYF
D gene: NA; J gene: TRBJ2-7; V gene: TRBV6-2/TRBV6-3; CDR3 DNA: TGTGCCAGCAGTTACACCGCGGCATACTACGAGCAGTACTTC; CDR3 protein: CASSYTAAYYEQYF
D gene: NA; J gene: TRBJ2-1; V gene: TRBV9; CDR3 DNA: TGTGCCAGCAGCGTAGGGGGCAATCCGAGCTCCTACAATGAGCAGTTCTTC; CDR3 protein: CASSVGGNPSSYNEQFF
D gene: NA; J gene: TRBJ1-1; V gene: TRBV29-1; CDR3 DNA: TGCAGCGTTGATTGGGGTTCTGAAGCTTTCTTT; CDR3 protein: CSVDWGSEAFF
D gene: NA; J gene: TRBJ1-3; V gene: TRBV20-1; CDR3 DNA: TGCAGTGCTAGTACCCTTAGGGTTACTGGAAACACCATATATTTT; CDR3 protein: CSASTLRVTGNTIYF
D gene: TRBD2; J gene: TRBJ2-7; V gene: TRBV7-6; CDR3 DNA: TGTGCCAGCAGCTTAACTAGCGGGGGGTCCCTCGAGCAGTACTTC; CDR3 protein: CASSLTSGGSLEQYF
D gene: TRBD1; J gene: TRBJ1-6; V gene: TRBV20-1; CDR3 DNA: TGCAGTGCTAGTCCAGGGGGAAACTATAATTCACCCCTCCACTTT; CDR3 protein: CSASPGGNYNSPLHF
D gene: NA; J gene: TRBJ1-1; V gene: TRBV7-9; CDR3 DNA: TGTGCCAGCAGACACCCCATGTGGGACACTGAAGCTTTCTTT; CDR3 protein: CASRHPMWDTEAFF
D gene: TRBD1; J gene: TRBJ2-1; V gene: TRBV2; CDR3 DNA: TGTGCCAGCAGTGGAGGACAGGGTGTCAATGAGCAGTTCTTC; CDR3 protein: CASSGGQGVNEQFF